This T cell receptor beta chain was recorded in a study of T-cell memory formation after mild COVID-19. The germline V and J ends were trimmed by 0 bases and 2 bases, with 17 bases remaining between them. The germline gives CDR1 LNHNV, CDR2 YYDKDF (reference sequence). This CDR3 contains 18 residues. TCRdb reprocessed the 5' RACE reads via MiXCR and lists one record per CDR3 protein. Among 300,000 to 350,000 distinct CDR3 sequences, 15% to 20% were seen once, and the ten largest hold around 21%. This clonotype was seen more than once but under ten times. J is TRBJ1-3 and V is TRBV15; the D is unclear. Sequencing was carried out using PBMCs or a T cell subset sorted from them (not recorded which). The receptor's source is a man aged 18 to 29 who had mild COVID-19 (a few samples of this study predate the infection). Cell type and time point are not known. The DNA for the CDR3 is TGTGCCACCAGCAGAGATTTCCTTGACACTATGGCTGGAAACACCATATATTTT. Its translation: CATSRDFLDTMAGNTIYF.